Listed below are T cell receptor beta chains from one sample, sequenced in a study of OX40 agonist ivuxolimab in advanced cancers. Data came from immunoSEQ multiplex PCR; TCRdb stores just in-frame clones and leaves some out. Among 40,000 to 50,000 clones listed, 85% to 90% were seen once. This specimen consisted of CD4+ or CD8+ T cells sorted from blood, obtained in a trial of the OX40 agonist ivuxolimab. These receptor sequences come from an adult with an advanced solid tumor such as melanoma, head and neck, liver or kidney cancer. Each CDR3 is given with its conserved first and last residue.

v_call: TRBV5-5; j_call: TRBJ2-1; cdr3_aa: CASRKSWGTYNEQFF
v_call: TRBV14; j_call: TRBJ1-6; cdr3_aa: CASSQGTGYQVHF
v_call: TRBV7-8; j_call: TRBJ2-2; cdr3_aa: CASSPPTGMDTGELFF
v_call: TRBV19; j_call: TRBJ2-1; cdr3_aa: CASSSRGDYNEQFF
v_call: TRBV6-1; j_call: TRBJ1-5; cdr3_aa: CASSDTLRLGVQPQHF
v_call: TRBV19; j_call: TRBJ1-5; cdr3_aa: CASSMAVNQPQHF
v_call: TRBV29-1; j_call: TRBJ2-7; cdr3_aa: CSGRGRNYEQYF
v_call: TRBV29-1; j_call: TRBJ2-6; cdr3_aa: CSVGPSGANVLTF
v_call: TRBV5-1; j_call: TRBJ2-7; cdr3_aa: CASSLGWGEDEQYF
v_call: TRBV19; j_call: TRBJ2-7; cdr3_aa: CASSDSGSSYEQYF
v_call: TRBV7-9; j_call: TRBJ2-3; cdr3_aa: CASSYSGSADTQYF
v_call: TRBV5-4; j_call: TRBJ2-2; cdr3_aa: CASSSGLAGVGRFSGELFF
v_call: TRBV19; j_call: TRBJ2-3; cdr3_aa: CASSISGGLADTQYF
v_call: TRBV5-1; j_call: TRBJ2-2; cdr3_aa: CASSLLQGMVGELFF
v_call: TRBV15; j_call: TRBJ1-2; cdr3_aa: CATANDRGESNYGYTF
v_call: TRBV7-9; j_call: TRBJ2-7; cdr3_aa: CASSPTGGQGAVYF
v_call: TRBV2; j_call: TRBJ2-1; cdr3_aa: CASTGLAGGPRSYNEQFF
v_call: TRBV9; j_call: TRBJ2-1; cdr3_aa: CASSFQGNSYNEQFF
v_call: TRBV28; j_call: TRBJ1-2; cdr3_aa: CASRDRGHGYTF
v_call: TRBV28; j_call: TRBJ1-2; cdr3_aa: CASRIPGGAWNGYTF
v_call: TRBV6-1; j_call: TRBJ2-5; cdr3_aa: CAKRSGLRMGETQYF
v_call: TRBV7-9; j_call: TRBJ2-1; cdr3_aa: CASSLISAGAIHNEQFF
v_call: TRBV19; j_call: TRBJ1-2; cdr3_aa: CASRRRPGDGSYGYTF
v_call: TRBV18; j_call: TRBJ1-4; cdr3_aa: CASSPRGADEKLFF
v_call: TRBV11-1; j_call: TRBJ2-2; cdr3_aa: CASSLTGELFF
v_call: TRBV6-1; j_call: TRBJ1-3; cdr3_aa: CASTDNYSGNTIYF
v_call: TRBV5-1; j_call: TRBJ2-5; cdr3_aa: CASSFAGRETQYF